Listed below are T cell receptor beta chains from one sample, sequenced in a study of shared clonotypes between healthy human individuals. Method: immunoSEQ multiplex PCR; TCRdb's copy keeps in-frame clones and lacks some. The table has roughly 2.2 million clones, around 92% seen once; the top ten hold about 0.36%. The sample taken for sequencing was naive CD4+ T cells from PBMCs. The receptors were sampled from a man younger than 35 in good health. Some clones in this sample may be carry-over from other donors' samples. CDR3s include the opening cysteine and the closing phenylalanine or tryptophan. Each record gives: CDR3 protein, CDR3 DNA, CDR3 length, J gene, clone size, D gene, V gene. The D gene is left open where the match is weak. Size is omitted from some rows. Given values are once, few, many or a class for expanded clones.

cdr3_aa: CASSFGSRVGYTF
cdr3_nt: TGTGCCAGCAGCTTTGGGAGTAGGGTTGGCTACACCTTC
cdr3_length: 13
j_call: TRBJ1-2
clone_size: -
d_call: -
v_call: TRBV7-3

cdr3_aa: CASSPSRARRLYNEQFF
cdr3_nt: TGTGCCAGCAGCCCTTCCCGGGCCAGGCGCCTCTACAATGAGCAGTTCTTC
cdr3_length: 17
j_call: TRBJ2-1
clone_size: -
d_call: -
v_call: TRBV28

cdr3_aa: CASSLGPGSSEKLFF
cdr3_nt: TGCGCCAGCAGCTTGGGTCCAGGGTCGAGCGAAAAACTGTTTTTT
cdr3_length: 15
j_call: TRBJ1-4
clone_size: -
d_call: -
v_call: TRBV5-1

cdr3_aa: CATSNQRLAGPTSTDTQYF
cdr3_nt: TGTGCCACCAGCAATCAGAGGCTAGCGGGGCCGACTAGCACAGATACGCAGTATTTT
cdr3_length: 19
j_call: TRBJ2-3
clone_size: -
d_call: TRBD2
v_call: TRBV15

cdr3_aa: CASSKRLALVEQFF
cdr3_nt: TGTGCCAGCAGCAAGAGACTAGCCTTGGTTGAGCAGTTCTTC
cdr3_length: 14
j_call: TRBJ2-1
clone_size: -
d_call: TRBD2
v_call: TRBV6-5

cdr3_aa: CASTRAEGNYGYTF
cdr3_nt: TGTGCCAGCACCCGGGCCGAGGGCAACTATGGCTACACCTTC
cdr3_length: 14
j_call: TRBJ1-2
clone_size: once
d_call: -
v_call: TRBV28

cdr3_aa: CASSFLPTSANYGYTF
cdr3_nt: TGCGCCAGCAGCTTCCTACCCACCTCGGCTAACTATGGCTACACCTTC
cdr3_length: 16
j_call: TRBJ1-2
clone_size: -
d_call: -
v_call: TRBV5-1

cdr3_aa: CASSPGWETQYF
cdr3_nt: TGTGCCAGCAGCCCAGGTTGGGAGACCCAGTACTTC
cdr3_length: 12
j_call: TRBJ2-5
clone_size: -
d_call: -
v_call: TRBV28

cdr3_aa: CASSVGTNQPQHF
cdr3_nt: TGTGCCAGCAGTGTAGGAACCAATCAGCCCCAGCATTTT
cdr3_length: 13
j_call: TRBJ1-5
clone_size: -
d_call: -
v_call: TRBV2

cdr3_aa: CASIGDGGFTGELFF
cdr3_nt: TGTGCCAGCATCGGGGACGGCGGATTCACCGGGGAGCTGTTTTTT
cdr3_length: 15
j_call: TRBJ2-2
clone_size: -
d_call: -
v_call: TRBV6-6

cdr3_aa: CASSQDWQGWDEQYF
cdr3_nt: TGTGCCAGCAGCCAAGATTGGCAGGGCTGGGACGAGCAGTACTTC
cdr3_length: 15
j_call: TRBJ2-7
clone_size: -
d_call: -
v_call: TRBV7-2